This T cell receptor (beta chain) was identified in a study of T cell responses to AZD1222 COVID-19 vaccine. General observations from the study: Among those given AZD1222, only 5 to 7 were seropositive at baseline. There were mostly white British donors and more females than males, and clonal diversity was possibly underestimated.

Remarks on this clone: Its antigen is as yet unknown.

Assay: immunoSEQ multiplex PCR; the TCRdb copy retains only in-frame clones and omits some. The sample lists approximately 150,000 clones; roughly 89% were seen once. Whether given at about 4 or about 12 weeks, second doses were pooled. Germline V gives CDR1 SGHRS, CDR2 YFSETQ. Trimming stripped 4 bases from V and 0 bases from J, with 11 bases between. The CDR3 has 15 amino acids. The receptor's source is an adult who received the AZD1222 COVID-19 vaccine. This sequence joins TRBV5-1 and TRBJ1-3, with a possible D match to TRBD1 (6 bases). The sequences come from peripheral blood, collected 28 days after the second AZD1222 dose. DNA for the CDR3: TGCGCCAGCAGCACGGGGGCCTTCTCTGGAAACACCATATATTTT. It translates to CASSTGAFSGNTIYF.